These 13 T cell receptor beta chains were all obtained from the same sample, sequenced in a study of CD8+CD57+ T cells in acquired aplastic anemia. For CDR3 and TCR beta VDJ profiling, genomic DNA was the template used. A single record per CDR3 protein comes from TCRdb applying MiXCR to the reads. Among 150,000 to 200,000 distinct CDR3 sequences listed, under 50% were seen once. In patients chosen for sequencing, flow cytometry had shown CD8+CD57+ cell expansion. Sequenced material: sorted CD4+, CD8+, or CD8+CD57+ T cells (not recorded which) from PBMCs. These receptors originate from a human donor with aplastic anemia.

This clonotype was picked up a small number of times. The gene calls are TRBV20-1 and TRBJ1-6; no clear D. The ends were cut back, 3 bases at V and 8 bases at J, with 11 bases in the middle. The CDR3 extends over 13 amino acids. The germline V gene encodes CDR1 DFQATT and CDR2 SNEGSKA (reference sequence). This CDR3 reads CSASEGSYSPLHF. The CDR3, as DNA: TGCAGTGCTAGTGAGGGAAGCTATTCACCCCTCCACTTT.

The rearrangement uses TRBV24-1 and TRBJ2-2; 7 bases align to TRBD2. The CDR3 runs 14 residues. Trimming cost V 7 bases and J 4 bases; bases outside gene matches: 5. Looked up from germline, CDR1 is KGHDR and CDR2 is SFDVKD. Here the CDR3 reads CATRASGRTGELFF. DNA for the CDR3: TGTGCCACCAGGGCTAGCGGTCGCACCGGGGAGCTGTTTTTT.

The CDR3, as DNA: TGTGCCAGTAGTACCAGGGGGCGGAAACTGTTTTTT. Protein: CASSTRGRKLFF. This chain joins TRBV19 and TRBJ1-4; 8 bases fit TRBD1. The germline V gene encodes CDR1 LNHDA and CDR2 SQIVND (reference sequence). This CDR3 is 12 amino acids long. The junction had 3 bases not matched to a gene; V was cut back by 4 bases and J by 11 bases.

J is TRBJ1-2 and V is TRBV11-2, with D perhaps TRBD1 (6 bases). Trimming shortened V by 4 bases and J by 8 bases, and 11 bases separated the two germline ends. The germline V gene has CDR1 SGHAT and CDR2 FQNNGV. This CDR3 is 12 amino acids long. CDR3 loop: CASSSHRVGYTF. The CDR3, as DNA: TGTGCCAGCAGCTCCCACAGGGTCGGCTACACCTTC.

This clonotype has only a few counts. The chain's CDR3 is CATSDSYNEQFF. DNA of the CDR3: TGTGCCACCAGTGACAGTTACAATGAGCAGTTCTTC. The rearrangement links TRBV24-1 to TRBJ2-1; no clear D gene. The CDR3 sequence is 12 residues long. Per germline, CDR1 KGHDR and CDR2 SFDVKD. V gave up 4 bases and J gave up 4 bases, with 4 bases separating them.

The sample holds many counts of this clonotype. V usage is TRBV6-1 and J usage is TRBJ2-1; weak D call: TRBD2 (8 bases). Germline loops: CDR1 MNHNS, CDR2 SASEGT. V was shortened by 6 bases and J by 7 bases, with 25 bases between the two germline ends. The CDR3 is made up of 17 amino acids. This CDR3 reads CASSRGGAQGSRNEQFF. The CDR3 DNA sequence: TGTGCCAGCAGCCGGGGGGGGGCACAGGGGAGTAGGAATGAGCAGTTCTTC.

The table lists this clonotype with a count of one. V gene TRBV4-2 combines with J gene TRBJ2-3, with D possibly matching TRBD1 (6 bases). CDR3 length equals 19 residues. Trimming removed 4 bases at V and 2 bases at J, with 25 bases between. CDR1 is LGHNA, CDR2 YNFKEQ, per germline. The CDR3 sequence is CASSPYTQTGSSHTDTQYF. The CDR3 DNA reads as TGTGCCAGCAGCCCCTATACCCAGACAGGTTCTAGTCACACAGATACGCAGTATTTT.

This clonotype was counted a few times. V usage is TRBV10-3 and J usage is TRBJ2-2, with 11 bases fitting TRBD2. V gave up 6 bases and J gave up 0 bases; unmatched junction bases: 6. The CDR3 runs 17 residues. CDR1 ENHRY and CDR2 SYGVKD come from the germline V gene. The CDR3 DNA reads TGTGCCATCAGCGGGACTAGCGGAAGCGCGAACACCGGGGAGCTGTTTTTT. Translated, it gives CAISGTSGSANTGELFF.

As regards this clonotype: One base away lies a much larger clone, so this may be a sequencing read error. The CDR3 sequence: CASSVLSGTYCEQYF. CDR3 nucleotides: TGTGCCAGCAGCGTCCTTAGCGGGACGTACTGCGAGCAGTACTTC. This chain connects TRBV5-4 to TRBJ2-7, with 8 nucleotides matching TRBD2. V lost 4 bases, J lost 6 bases, and 12 bases stayed unmatched. The CDR3 is 15 residues long. Germline V CDR1 and CDR2: SGHNT, YYREEE (reference sequence).

This clonotype was seen repeatedly, ten times or more. The CDR3 is CASSQSTGPNTEAFF. The CDR3 DNA is TGCGCCAGCAGCCAATCGACAGGGCCTAACACTGAAGCTTTCTTT. This chain joins TRBV4-1 and TRBJ1-1; TRBD1 matches 7 bases. Germline-derived CDR1 and CDR2 are MGHRA and YSYEKL. V lost 2 bases to trimming and J lost 2 bases; unmatched junction nucleotides: 5. This CDR3 comprises 15 residues.

V gene TRBV25-1 combines with J gene TRBJ2-7, with D possibly TRBD2 on 6 matching bases. V gave up 7 bases and J gave up 2 bases, with 15 bases separating them. Per germline, CDR1 MGHDK and CDR2 SYGVNS. The CDR3 extends over 14 amino acids. CDR3 in DNA: TGTGCCAGCACCCTTATCGGGAGCACCTACGAGCAGTACTTC. It is translated as CASTLIGSTYEQYF.

This clonotype was observed a few times. The J gene is TRBJ1-1, the V gene TRBV20-1, with D possibly matching TRBD1 (5 bases). With 6 bases removed from V and 4 bases from J, the gap between germline ends came to 18 bases. The CDR3 consists of 14 residues. Looked up from germline, CDR1 is DFQATT and CDR2 is SNEGSKA (reference sequence). In DNA form, the CDR3 reads TGCAGTGCCAGAACAGGCGACCTGGGCACTGAAGCTTTCTTT. Translating it yields CSARTGDLGTEAFF.

Written as DNA, the CDR3 is TGCAGTGCTAGAGATCCTGGGGGCGGGGAGACCCAGTACTTC. It codes for CSARDPGGGETQYF. The chain carries TRBV20-1 and TRBJ2-5, with a tentative D call TRBD1 (6 bases). The CDR3 contains 14 residues. CDR1 and CDR2 (germline): DFQATT, SNEGSKA (reference sequence). V was clipped by 0 bases and J by 5 bases, with 13 bases between them.